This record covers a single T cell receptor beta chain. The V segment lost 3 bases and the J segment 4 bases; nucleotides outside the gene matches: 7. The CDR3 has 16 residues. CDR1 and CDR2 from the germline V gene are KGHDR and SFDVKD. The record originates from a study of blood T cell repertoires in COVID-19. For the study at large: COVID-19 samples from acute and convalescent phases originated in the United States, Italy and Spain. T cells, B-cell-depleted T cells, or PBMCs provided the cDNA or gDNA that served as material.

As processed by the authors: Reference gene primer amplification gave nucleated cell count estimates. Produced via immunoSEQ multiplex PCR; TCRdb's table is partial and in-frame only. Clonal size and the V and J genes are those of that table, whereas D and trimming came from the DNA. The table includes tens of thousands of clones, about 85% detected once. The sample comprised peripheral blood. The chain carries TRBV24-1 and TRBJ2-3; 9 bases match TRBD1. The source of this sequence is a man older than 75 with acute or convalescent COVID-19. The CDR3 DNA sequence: TGTGCCACCAGTGATAGGGGGACAGGGTCCTCAGATACGCAGTATTTT. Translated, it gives CATSDRGTGSSDTQYF.